This entry lists 17 T cell receptor beta chains sequenced from one sample in a study of blood T cell repertoires in COVID-19. Repertoires were generated with immunoSEQ multiplex PCR, while TCRdb's copy carries only in-frame clones and drops some. This sample carries 250,000 to 350,000 clones, 88% of them seen once, and the ten largest clones take around 10%. The specimen sequenced was peripheral blood. The source is a woman in her 30s with COVID-19, enrolled during active disease.

V and J are TRBV19 and TRBJ2-7; possible D gene TRBD1, 5 bases. The CDR3 loop spans 19 amino acids. CDR1 and CDR2 (germline): LNHDA, SQIVND (reference sequence). V lost 0 bases and J lost 0, with 21 bases in between. In nucleotides, the CDR3 is TGTGCCAGTAGTATAGATACCCGCAGGGCAGGCGAAGGCTCCTACGAGCAGTACTTC. This codes for CASSIDTRRAGEGSYEQYF.

The rearrangement joins TRBV28 to TRBJ2-2; 7 positions agree with TRBD1. The CDR3 length is 15 residues. The trim removed 6 bases at V and 0 bases at J, leaving 4 bases unmatched. The germline CDR1 and CDR2 sequences are MDHEN and SYDVKM. The CDR3 bases are TGTGCCAGCAGATGGACAGGAGCGAACACCGGGGAGCTGTTTTTT. Its protein product is CASRWTGANTGELFF.

The gene calls are TRBV12-3 or TRBV12-4 and TRBJ2-5; perhaps TRBD2 as D (6 bases). This CDR3 has 13 amino acids. V lost 4 bases and J 5 bases, leaving 11 bases between the germline ends. CDR3: CASSSSGRETQYF. CDR3 in DNA: TGTGCCAGCAGTTCCAGCGGGCGGGAGACCCAGTACTTC.

The count of this clone is one. CDR3 sequence reads: CAWLAGGVADTQYF. In DNA, the CDR3 is TGTGCCTGGTTGGCGGGAGGGGTCGCAGATACGCAGTATTTT. This chain links TRBV30 with TRBJ2-3; 9 bases map to TRBD2. In germline, CDR1 is GTSNPN, CDR2 SVGIG (reference sequence). The trim removed 5 bases at V and 4 bases at J, leaving 7 bases unmatched. There are 14 residues in the CDR3.

This clone was seen more than once but under ten times. The chain links TRBV3-1 (or the pseudogene TRBV3-2) to TRBJ2-5, with a possible D match to TRBD1 (6 bases). The CDR3 is 14 residues long. V was cut by 3 bases and J by 2 bases, with 10 bases left in between. The germline gives CDR1 LGHDT, CDR2 YNNKEL (reference sequence). The CDR3 region is CASSHADRQETQYF. In DNA, the CDR3 is TGTGCCAGCAGCCATGCAGACAGGCAAGAGACCCAGTACTTC.

This clone is a singleton in its sample. V usage is TRBV5-1 and J usage is TRBJ1-2, with D hard to call. Per the germline V gene, CDR1 is SGHRS and CDR2 is YFSETQ. The CDR3 runs 13 residues. V was pared by 5 bases and J by 4 bases, with 12 bases between. The CDR3 protein is CASRTLGPYGYTF. The CDR3 coding sequence is TGCGCCAGCAGGACATTAGGTCCCTATGGCTACACCTTC.

The chain combines TRBV5-1 with TRBJ2-1; 11 nucleotides match TRBD2. Germline V gene lookup returns CDR1 SGHRS and CDR2 YFSETQ. The CDR3 has 17 amino acids. After removal of 0 bases from V and 3 bases from J, the junction contained 5 bases not matched to a gene. CDR3 sequence reads: CASSLGLAGGLYNEQFF. CDR3 sequence (DNA): TGCGCCAGCAGCTTGGGTCTAGCGGGAGGACTCTACAATGAGCAGTTCTTC. Variable domain in full (rest from reference TRBV5-1 and TRBJ2-1): KAGVTQTPRYLIKTRGQQVTLSCSPISGHRSVSWYQQTPGQGLQFLFEYFSETQRNKGNFPGRFSGRQFSNSRSEMNVSTLELGDSALYLCASSLGLAGGLYNEQFFGPGTRLTVL.

The CDR3 sequence: CASSDSQSNYGYTF. CDR3 coding DNA: TGTGCCAGCAGTGACTCACAATCTAACTATGGCTACACCTTC. The rearrangement uses TRBV6-4 and TRBJ1-2; D remains unclear. Germline assignment: CDR1 MRHNA and CDR2 SNTAGT. CDR3 length equals 14 residues. Trimming left V 0 bases short and J 0 bases short, with 5 bases between.

J is TRBJ1-1 and V is TRBV6-5; 8 bases are a match to TRBD1. The germline V gene encodes CDR1 MNHEY and CDR2 SVGAGI. J gave up 10 bases and V 0 bases, and 7 bases lay outside the gene matches. The CDR3 runs to 14 residues. DNA for the CDR3: TGTGCCAGCAGTTACTCCCGGACAGGGCGGGCAGCTTTCTTT. Translating gives CASSYSRTGRAAFF.

Note on this clone: The identical CDR3 is also encoded by other nucleotide sequences in the sample. The chain employs TRBV3-1 (or the pseudogene TRBV3-2) and TRBJ1-6; TRBD1 matches 8 bases. This CDR3 comprises 14 residues. Germline loops: CDR1 LGHDT, CDR2 YNNKEL (reference sequence). V shed 2 bases and J 8 bases; nucleotides not matched to a gene: 2. This chain's CDR3 is CASSQQGADSPLHF. CDR3 in DNA: TGTGCCAGCAGCCAACAGGGGGCCGATTCACCCCTCCACTTT.

The chain is built from TRBV18 and TRBJ1-2; a possible D gene is TRBD1 (5 bases). This CDR3 is built from 13 residues. Germline V gene sequence: CDR1 KGHSH, CDR2 LQKENI. V lost 4 bases and J lost 9, with 15 bases in between. The CDR3 nucleotides are TGTGCCAGCTCACTCCCGGGACTCGGTCGCTACACCTTC. It translates to CASSLPGLGRYTF.

The chain employs TRBV6-5 and TRBJ1-4, with a tentative D call TRBD1 (6 bases). Germline V gene sequence: CDR1 MNHEY, CDR2 SVGAGI. The V and J ends lost 6 bases and 1 base respectively, with 12 bases between them. The CDR3 has 15 amino acids. This CDR3 is CASSLQQGTNEKLFF. The DNA of the CDR3 is TGTGCCAGCAGCCTACAACAGGGAACTAATGAAAAACTGTTTTTT.

Note on this clone: Within the sample, other DNA sequences also encode this same CDR3. The chain combines TRBV19 with TRBJ1-1; D perhaps matches TRBD1 (5 bases). Trimming stripped 3 bases from V and 2 bases from J, with 7 bases between. The CDR3 loop spans 13 amino acids. Germline V CDR1 and CDR2: LNHDA, SQIVND (reference sequence). The CDR3 bases are TGTGCCAGTAGTATTACAGGCAACACTGAAGCTTTCTTT. Protein sequence: CASSITGNTEAFF.

This clone was recorded only once. The gene calls are TRBV11-2 and TRBJ2-5, with 8 bases lining up with TRBD2. CDR1 and CDR2 (germline): SGHAT, FQNNGV. The CDR3 is 13 amino acids. Trimming took 3 bases from V and 5 from J; bases not matched to a gene: 2. The CDR3 loop reads CASSFGLAETQYF. The CDR3, as DNA: TGTGCCAGCAGCTTTGGACTAGCCGAGACCCAGTACTTC.

V gene TRBV2 combines with J gene TRBJ1-2; 8 bases agree with TRBD1. Trimming took 5 bases from V and 3 from J; bases not matched to a gene: 2. This CDR3 comprises 13 residues. Germline lookup yields CDR1 SNHLY and CDR2 FYNNEI. CDR3 DNA sequence: TGTGCCAGCAGTCCGGGACAGGACTATGGCTACACCTTC. Translated: CASSPGQDYGYTF.

This chain connects TRBV5-1 to TRBJ1-1; D not resolved. Germline CDR1 reads SGHRS; CDR2 reads YFSETQ. CDR3 size: 13 residues. Trimming removed 4 bases at V and 2 bases at J, with 9 bases between. CDR3 in amino acids: CASSATTNTEAFF. The CDR3, as DNA: TGCGCCAGCAGCGCCACAACCAACACTGAAGCTTTCTTT.

The chain couples TRBV9 to TRBJ2-7, with 8 nucleotides matching TRBD2. With 4 bases clipped from V and 5 bases from J, the junction kept 11 bases outside the gene matches. The CDR3 consists of 15 residues. From germline, CDR1 is SGDLS and CDR2 YYNGEE. CDR3 DNA sequence: TGTGCCAGCAGCTCAACCGGGACTAGAGTCCACGAGCAGTACTTC. Its protein is CASSSTGTRVHEQYF.